Below, 3 T cell receptor beta chains from the same sample are listed, as sequenced in a study of blood T cell repertoires in COVID-19. Clones were sequenced by immunoSEQ multiplex PCR, and TCRdb holds only the in-frame ones, with some missing. The sample lists about 87,000 clones, more than 70% seen once, with 25% in the top ten. The sequenced sample consisted of peripheral blood. The receptors were sampled from a human donor in a cohort sampled during active COVID-19.

The V call is TRBV4-1, the J call TRBJ1-1; 9 bases are a match to TRBD1. The junction had 8 bases not matched to a gene; V was cut back by 5 bases and J by 1 base. CDR3 length equals 16 residues. Germline CDR1 reads MGHRA; CDR2 reads YSYEKL. The CDR3 nucleotides read TGCGCCAGCAGCAAGGCGCCGACAGGGGGGAACACTGAAGCTTTCTTT. Translation gives CASSKAPTGGNTEAFF.

The chain couples TRBV7-2 to TRBJ1-1; possible D gene TRBD1, 6 bases. Germline V gene lookup returns CDR1 SGHTA and CDR2 FQGNSA. The CDR3 spans 14 residues. V dropped 6 bases and J dropped 8 bases, with 19 bases sitting between them. The CDR3 coding sequence is TGTGCCAGCAGACGGCCTGAGGGGGAGCCCGAAGCTTTCTTT. Protein product: CASRRPEGEPEAFF.

The genes are TRBV14 and TRBJ1-2; possible D gene TRBD1, 5 bases. This CDR3 comprises 14 residues. Germline CDR1 and CDR2: SGHDN and FVKESK. V lost 2 bases to trimming and J lost 6 bases, with 13 bases between them. The CDR3, as DNA: TGTGCCAGCAGCCAACGGGTCAGGGCGAATGGCTACACCTTC. Translation: CASSQRVRANGYTF.